Given below is one T cell receptor (beta chain) in context. Its antigen is unknown. The data are from a study of T cells in narcolepsy. Study-level points and caveats: Autoreactive clonotypes reportedly recurred in blood of same and different patients, not controls. No autoreactive T cell clone sequences appeared in some memory CD4+ repertoires. HCRT-specific and TRIB2-specific autoreactive clonotypes appeared among same-patient CSF and blood CD4+ clonotypes.

TCRdb keeps only in-frame clones here, not all; method: immunoSEQ multiplex PCR. The profile covers tens of thousands of clones, with around 90% appearing a single time and about 1.1% taken by the ten largest. The TCR originated in a human donor with narcolepsy. Specimen: CD45RA- memory CD4+ T cells from PBMCs.

The DNA for the CDR3 is TGTGCCAGCTCACCAGGGCAGGGGTTCGATGAAGCTTTCTTT. This gives the protein CASSPGQGFDEAFF. V usage is TRBV18 and J usage is TRBJ1-1; D is perhaps TRBD1 (6 bases). The CDR3 runs to 14 residues. V was clipped by 2 bases and J by 7 bases, with 14 bases between them. Germline V lookup: CDR1 KGHSH, CDR2 LQKENI.